This entry lists 17 T cell receptor beta chains sequenced from one sample in a study of spatial heterogeneity in lung cancer. Stated time point: sample taken at primary tumor resection. TCRs were sequenced from unsorted whole RNA of tumor, nontumor lung or PBMC. TCRdb ran MiXCR on the 5' RACE reads and lists one entry per CDR3 protein. The profile shows 15,000 to 20,000 distinct CDR3 sequences, over 20% of them singletons. The material sequenced was PBMCs, taken at surgery. These TCRs come from a female donor with early-stage non-small cell lung cancer.

The J gene is TRBJ2-5, the V gene TRBV18; D gene unclear. The CDR3 extends over 12 amino acids. Deletions cut 3 bases from V and 4 bases from J, with 6 bases between. Germline CDR1 KGHSH, CDR2 LQKENI. DNA for the CDR3: TGTGCCAGCTCACCGGAACGAGAGACCCAGTACTTC. Translating gives CASSPERETQYF.

By share, this clonotype counts as medium-sized. The chain links TRBV25-1 to TRBJ2-1, with D hard to call. The CDR3 length is 11 residues. Germline CDR1 and CDR2: MGHDK and SYGVNS. V gave up 3 bases and J gave up 11 bases, with 8 bases separating them. CDR3 amino acids: CASSDFGKQFF. The CDR3 DNA sequence: TGTGCCAGCAGTGATTTTGGGAAGCAGTTCTTC.

This clonotype was detected ten times or more. This rearrangement joins TRBV7-2 to TRBJ1-2, with D tentatively TRBD1 (6 bases). The CDR3 covers 15 residues. Germline V gives CDR1 SGHTA, CDR2 FQGNSA. Trimming left V 3 bases short and J 7 bases short, with 18 bases between. The CDR3 sequence is CASSLTFQGNTGYTF. The DNA for the CDR3 is TGTGCCAGCAGCTTGACATTCCAGGGGAATACTGGCTACACCTTC. Combining the CDR3 with reference TRBV7-2 and TRBJ1-2 gives the whole variable domain GAGVSQSPSNKVTEKGKDVELRCDPISGHTALYWYRQSLGQGLEFLIYFQGNSAPDKSGLPSDRFSAERTGGSVSTLTIQRTQQEDSAVYLCASSLTFQGNTGYTFGSGTRLTVV.

Ten or more counts support this clonotype. V usage is TRBV2 and J usage is TRBJ2-7; weak D call: TRBD2 (5 bases). The CDR3 is 13 amino acids. The germline CDR1 and CDR2 sequences are SNHLY and FYNNEI. V was shortened by 5 bases and J by 5 bases, with 13 bases between the two germline ends. The CDR3 loop reads CASSKWAGHEQYF. CDR3 nucleotide sequence: TGTGCCAGCAGTAAATGGGCGGGCCACGAGCAGTACTTC.

This clonotype was recorded at least ten times. The chain uses TRBV20-1 and TRBJ1-1; D call uncertain. Germline CDR1 reads DFQATT; CDR2 reads SNEGSKA (reference sequence). The V end lost 3 bases, the J end lost 6 bases, and 14 bases lay between the germline ends. The CDR3 sequence is 13 residues long. CDR3 protein: CSASQPDRAEAFF. DNA of the CDR3: TGCAGTGCTAGTCAGCCGGACCGCGCTGAAGCTTTCTTT.

This clonotype was observed many times. The rearrangement links TRBV20-1 to TRBJ2-1, with D maybe TRBD2 (5 bases). Germline values: CDR1 DFQATT, CDR2 SNEGSKA (reference sequence). This CDR3 spans 14 amino acids. V lost 1 base to trimming and J lost 7 bases, with 14 bases between them. This chain's CDR3 is CSARAGSMGNEQFF. CDR3 nucleotides: TGCAGTGCTAGAGCGGGGTCAATGGGGAATGAGCAGTTCTTC.

In its sample, this clonotype was seen many times. This chain uses TRBV4-3 with TRBJ2-1, with 11 bases lining up with TRBD2. This CDR3 contains 17 residues. Germline-derived CDR1 and CDR2 are LGHNA and YSLEER. The trim removed 4 bases at V and 6 bases at J, leaving 11 bases unmatched. The CDR3 DNA is TGCGCCAGCAGCCCAAACCCCGTAGCGGGAGGGCCCAATGAGCAGTTCTTC. Residues: CASSPNPVAGGPNEQFF.

This clonotype was counted ten times or more. The gene calls are TRBV7-8 and TRBJ2-5; D is perhaps TRBD1 (5 bases). This CDR3 contains 14 residues. Germline V gene data show CDR1 as SGHVS and CDR2 as FQNEAQ. V lost 4 bases and J 1 base, leaving 10 bases between the germline ends. In DNA form, the CDR3 reads TGTGCCAGCAGCTCGTGGACAAGCCAAGAGACCCAGTACTTC. It specifies CASSSWTSQETQYF.

In its sample, this clonotype ranks as medium-sized. One end of the junction fails to match germline, which may point to a read error. This chain joins TRBV7-7 and TRBJ2-1; the match to TRBD2 covers 8 bases. CDR3 size: 14 residues. CDR1 SSHAT and CDR2 FNYEAQ come from the germline V gene (reference sequence). CDR3 loop: CASSSTSGYNEQFF. The CDR3 DNA reads TGTGCTAGCAGCAGTACTAGCGGCTACAATGAGCAGTTCTTC. Drawing the rest from reference TRBV7-7 and TRBJ2-1, the complete variable domain is GAGVSQSPRYKVTKRGQDVTLRCDPISSHATLYWYQQALGQGPEFLTYFNYEAQPDKSGLPSDRFSAERPEGSISTLTIQRTEQRDSAMYRCASSSTSGYNEQFFGPGTRLTVL.

This clonotype has only one observation. V and J are TRBV3-1 and TRBJ2-1, with D possibly being TRBD1 (6 bases). The V end lost 1 base, the J end lost 8 bases, and 15 bases lay between the germline ends. The CDR3 has 15 residues. CDR1 LGHDT and CDR2 YNNKEL come from the germline V gene (reference sequence). This CDR3 is CASSQADRNGDEQFF. In nucleotides, the CDR3 is TGTGCCAGCAGCCAAGCCGACAGGAATGGCGATGAGCAGTTCTTC.

This clonotype was seen at least ten times. This chain uses TRBV11-2 with TRBJ1-4, with D maybe TRBD1 (6 bases). Trimming left V 5 bases short and J 6 bases short, with 13 bases between. This CDR3 is 14 amino acids long. CDR1 and CDR2 (germline): SGHAT, FQNNGV. The CDR3 coding sequence is TGTGCCAGCAGCGCCGCAGGGGCAGATGAAAAACTGTTTTTT. This gives the protein CASSAAGADEKLFF.

The CDR3 nucleotides read TGTGCCAGCAGCTTAGGACAAGTCTATAATTCACCCCTCCACTTT. It yields the protein CASSLGQVYNSPLHF. The genes are TRBV7-9 and TRBJ1-6; D is unclear. This CDR3 comprises 15 residues. Germline loops: CDR1 SEHNR, CDR2 FQNEAQ (reference sequence). V was shortened by 1 base and J by 3 bases, with 7 bases between the two germline ends. The whole variable domain, filled in from reference TRBV7-9 and TRBJ1-6, reads DTGVSQNPRHKITKRGQNVTFRCDPISEHNRLYWYRQTLGQGPEFLTYFQNEAQLEKSRLLSDRFSAERPKGSFSTLEIQRTEQGDSAMYLCASSLGQVYNSPLHFGNGTRLTVT.

In this sample, this clonotype turned up many times. The gene calls are TRBV27 and TRBJ1-6; 9 positions agree with TRBD1. J gave up 1 base and V 1 base, and 2 bases lay outside the gene matches. This CDR3 comprises 17 residues. CDR1 and CDR2 (germline): MNHEY, SMNVEV (reference sequence). Here the CDR3 reads CASSLYGTGSYNSPLHF. Here the CDR3 DNA reads TGTGCCAGCAGTTTATACGGGACAGGGTCCTATAATTCACCCCTCCACTTT.

This clonotype showed up many times. This CDR3 reads CASSVAPVADTQYF. In DNA form, the CDR3 reads TGTGCCAGCAGCGTAGCCCCTGTGGCAGATACGCAGTATTTT. The chain combines TRBV9 with TRBJ2-3; D is unresolved. Trimming shortened V by 0 bases and J by 4 bases, and 9 bases separated the two germline ends. The CDR3 has 14 amino acids. Germline V gene sequence: CDR1 SGDLS, CDR2 YYNGEE.

The V and J genes are TRBV3-1 and TRBJ2-7; D ambiguous. Germline V gene data show CDR1 as LGHDT and CDR2 as YNNKEL (reference sequence). The V end lost 4 bases, the J end lost 0 bases, and 10 bases lay between the germline ends. The CDR3 has 14 residues. The CDR3 region has the DNA TGTGCCAGCAGCCGAATATCCAGCTCCTACGAGCAGTACTTC. Its protein product is CASSRISSSYEQYF.

The rearrangement joins TRBV20-1 to TRBJ2-7, with D possibly matching TRBD2 (5 bases). The V end was cut by 2 bases, the J end by 3 bases, with 11 bases between. Germline CDR1 and CDR2: DFQATT and SNEGSKA (reference sequence). The CDR3 runs to 13 residues. In DNA form, the CDR3 reads TGCAGTGCTAGACCCCGGACTCGCTACGAGCAGTACGTC. Its protein product is CSARPRTRYEQYV.

This clonotype was recorded at least ten times. This chain links TRBV20-1 with TRBJ2-1; 9 nucleotides agree with TRBD2. Germline assignment: CDR1 DFQATT and CDR2 SNEGSKA (reference sequence). V was clipped by 0 bases and J by 5 bases; unmatched bases: 8. This CDR3 has 16 residues. The CDR3 here is CSARDQREANHNEQFF. As DNA, the CDR3 is TGCAGTGCTAGAGACCAGCGGGAGGCCAATCACAATGAGCAGTTCTTC.